These 6 T cell receptor beta chains originate from one sample sequenced in a study of identical twins. Using its own MiXCR run on the 5' RACE reads, TCRdb lists one record per CDR3 protein. This table has approximately 240,000 distinct CDR3 sequences, more than 12% appearing once. The specimen sequenced was memory (CD45RO+) T cells sorted from blood. Receptors originate from a woman under 30 in good health.

Here the CDR3 DNA reads TGTGCCAGCAGCCAAGATCGGGCTCTGAACACTGAAGCTTTCTTT. Translated, it gives CASSQDRALNTEAFF. The chain joins TRBV3-1 to TRBJ1-1; unclear D gene. V dropped 0 bases and J dropped 0 bases, with 8 bases sitting between them. CDR3 size: 15 residues. Germline V gene sequence: CDR1 LGHDT, CDR2 YNNKEL (reference sequence). Looking up the rest from reference TRBV3-1 and TRBJ1-1 gives the full variable domain: DTAVSQTPKYLVTQMGNDKSIKCEQNLGHDTMYWYKQDSKKFLKIMFSYNNKELIINETVPNRFSPKSPDKAHLNLHINSLELGDSAVYFCASSQDRALNTEAFFGQGTRLTVV.

The chain carries TRBV27 and TRBJ1-6; no firm D call. V gave up 6 bases and J gave up 6 bases, with 9 bases separating them. This CDR3 spans 13 amino acids. Per germline, CDR1 MNHEY and CDR2 SMNVEV (reference sequence). The CDR3 DNA reads as TGTGCCAGCAGGAAGCAGATTAATTCACCCCTCCACTTT. Its translation is CASRKQINSPLHF.

This sequence joins TRBV6-2 or TRBV6-3 and TRBJ2-1, with 7 bases matching TRBD2. J gave up 1 base and V 4 bases, and 10 bases lay outside the gene matches. The germline gives CDR1 MNHEY, CDR2 SVGEGT. The CDR3 totals 17 residues. The CDR3 loop reads CASSSMMTGGSYNEQFF. The CDR3 nucleotides read TGTGCCAGCAGTTCCATGATGACGGGGGGATCCTACAATGAGCAGTTCTTC.

The V and J genes are TRBV2 and TRBJ1-1; the D gene is possibly TRBD1 (5 bases). V shed 5 bases and J shed 7 bases, with 14 bases lying between them. CDR1 is SNHLY, CDR2 FYNNEI, per germline. This CDR3 is built from 13 residues. DNA for the CDR3: TGTGCCAGCAGTTCAAACCCAGGGATTGAAGCTTTCTTT. It is translated as CASSSNPGIEAFF.

The V and J genes are TRBV20-1 and TRBJ1-2, with a tentative D call TRBD1 (6 bases). The CDR3 runs to 13 residues. The V gene's germline CDR1 is DFQATT and CDR2 SNEGSKA (reference sequence). Trimming removed 0 bases from V and 11 bases from J, with 16 bases in between. DNA for the CDR3: TGCAGTGCTAGAGATAATCAGGGGAAGAGGTACACCTTC. This translates into CSARDNQGKRYTF.

Here the CDR3 DNA reads TGTGCCAGCAGCCAATCCCGGGGGAATGGCTACACCTTC. It yields the protein CASSQSRGNGYTF. The V gene is TRBV3-1, the J gene TRBJ1-2; perhaps TRBD1 as D (5 bases). Germline assignment: CDR1 LGHDT and CDR2 YNNKEL (reference sequence). CDR3 size: 13 residues. V was trimmed by 2 bases and J by 6 bases, leaving 10 bases between them.